This T cell receptor (beta chain) originates from a study of blood T cell repertoires in COVID-19. Study-level background: Nucleic acid was either cDNA or gDNA, and it came from T cells, B-cell-depleted T cells, or PBMCs.

Profiled with immunoSEQ multiplex PCR; TCRdb holds only in-frame clones, not every one. The sample records over 80,000 clones, approximately 86% being singletons. The CDR3 consists of 14 residues. The V gene's germline CDR1 is GTSNPN and CDR2 SVGIG (reference sequence). Unmatched junction bases numbered 4, after V lost 3 bases and J lost 6 bases. A few counts support this clone. This receptor was taken from a man aged 65-85 years with acute or convalescent COVID-19. The rearrangement uses TRBV30 and TRBJ2-2, with 10 bases lining up with TRBD1. Sequenced material: peripheral blood. CDR3 sequence (DNA): TGTGCCTGGAGGAGGACAGGGGGATCCGGGGAGCTGTTTTTT. Translated, it gives CAWRRTGGSGELFF.